Listed below are T cell receptor beta chains from one sample, sequenced in a study of T cell responses to AZD1222 COVID-19 vaccine. Clones were sequenced by immunoSEQ multiplex PCR, and TCRdb holds only the in-frame ones, with some missing. The table lists some 150,000 clones, around 85% of them singletons. This specimen was peripheral blood, taken 28 days after the second dose of the MenACWY control vaccine. These receptor sequences come from an adult who received the MenACWY meningococcal vaccine as a control. The CDR3 runs from the conserved cysteine through the conserved F or W. The D gene is left open where the match is weak. Clone size is not always given. Where it is, it says once, few, many or a class for expanded clones.

TRBV6-5,TRBJ1-2,NA,NA,CASRRIRDTSYGYTF,TGTGCCAGCAGGAGGATCCGGGACACATCATATGGCTACACCTTC
TRBV19,TRBJ1-1,TRBD1,NA,CASREQGQNTEAFF,TGTGCCAGCCGTGAACAGGGGCAGAACACTGAAGCTTTCTTT
TRBV28,TRBJ2-1,NA,NA,CASSYGDHEQFF,TGTGCCAGCAGTTATGGGGACCATGAGCAGTTCTTC
TRBV10-3,TRBJ1-2,TRBD1,NA,CAITEDRENYGYTF,TGTGCCATCACGGAGGACAGGGAAAACTATGGCTACACCTTC
TRBV18,TRBJ2-7,TRBD2,NA,CASSRTTSGGSSYEQYF,TGTGCCAGCTCACGGACCACTAGCGGCGGGAGTTCCTACGAGCAGTACTTC
TRBV2,TRBJ2-3,TRBD2,NA,CATYYPGLATSDTQYF,TGTGCCACCTACTATCCGGGACTAGCGACCTCGGATACGCAGTATTTT
TRBV29-1,TRBJ1-4,TRBD1,few,CSVQERGTENEKLFF,TGCAGCGTCCAAGAACGTGGGACAGAAAATGAAAAACTGTTTTTT
TRBV25-1,TRBJ1-6,NA,NA,CASSLGAIYSPLHF,TGTGCCAGCAGTTTGGGGGCCATTTATTCACCCCTCCACTTT
TRBV5-1,TRBJ2-6,TRBD1,NA,CASSFDRDSGANVLTF,TGCGCCAGCAGCTTTGACAGGGACTCTGGGGCCAACGTCCTGACTTTC
TRBV25-1,TRBJ1-1,NA,NA,CASGRGMNTEAFF,TGTGCCAGCGGCAGGGGAATGAACACTGAAGCTTTCTTT
TRBV28,TRBJ1-2,NA,NA,CASTIGGGLSYTF,TGTGCCAGCACCATAGGCGGGGGGTTGAGCTACACCTTC
TRBV12-3/TRBV12-4,TRBJ1-2,NA,NA,CASSLKGGYGYTF,TGTGCCAGCAGTTTAAAGGGGGGGTATGGCTACACCTTC
TRBV7-2,TRBJ1-1,NA,NA,CASSLVPQTEAFF,TGTGCCAGCAGCTTAGTCCCGCAAACTGAAGCTTTCTTT
TRBV5-6,TRBJ1-2,NA,NA,CATQSGGTYYGYTF,TGTGCCACTCAGAGCGGGGGCACATACTATGGCTACACCTTC
TRBV7-8,TRBJ1-1,NA,NA,CASRPNTNTEAFF,TGTGCCAGCAGACCGAATACGAACACTGAAGCTTTCTTT
TRBV19,TRBJ1-1,NA,NA,CASSTGTEHAEAFF,TGTGCCAGTAGTACGGGGACGGAACACGCTGAAGCTTTCTTT
TRBV6-5,TRBJ1-2,NA,NA,CASSYDSYGYTF,TGTGCCAGCAGTTACGACTCCTATGGCTACACCTTC
TRBV18,TRBJ2-1,NA,NA,CASSPTPGYNEQFF,TGTGCCAGCTCCCCCACCCCGGGGTACAATGAGCAGTTCTTC
TRBV6-5,TRBJ1-2,NA,NA,CASSLTAIYGYTF,TGTGCCAGCAGTCTGACAGCCATCTATGGCTACACCTTC
TRBV11-3,TRBJ2-2,TRBD2,once,CASSLGLLAGGYTGELFF,TGTGCCAGCAGCTTAGGGTTACTAGCGGGAGGTTACACCGGGGAGCTGTTTTTT
TRBV28,TRBJ1-2,NA,NA,CASSLPDRYGYTF,TGTGCCAGCAGTTTGCCCGATCGCTATGGCTACACCTTC
TRBV5-4,TRBJ2-2,TRBD1,NA,CASSLYQGASGELFF,TGTGCCAGCAGCTTGTATCAGGGGGCGTCGGGGGAGCTGTTTTTT
TRBV7-8,TRBJ1-2,TRBD1,NA,CASSTTHRGNYGYTF,TGTGCCAGCTCCACTACCCACAGGGGGAACTATGGCTACACCTTC
TRBV5-6,TRBJ1-1,NA,NA,CASSLDRYTEAFF,TGTGCCAGCAGCCTAGACAGGTACACTGAAGCTTTCTTT
TRBV19,TRBJ2-2,TRBD1,NA,CASSTDRGPTGELFF,TGTGCCAGTAGTACGGACAGGGGGCCCACCGGGGAGCTGTTTTTT
TRBV11-2,TRBJ1-4,TRBD1,NA,CASSRGQGPEKLFF,TGTGCCAGCAGCCGCGGACAGGGTCCGGAAAAACTGTTTTTT
TRBV11-3,TRBJ2-7,NA,once,CASSLVQVSYEQYF,TGTGCCAGCAGCTTAGTGCAGGTCTCCTACGAGCAGTACTTC